These T cell receptor beta chains were read from a single sample in a study of blood T cell repertoires in COVID-19. The repertoire was sequenced with immunoSEQ multiplex PCR; TCRdb's copy has only in-frame clones and lacks some. The sample shows around 250,000 clones, roughly 89% of them seen only once. Sequenced sample: peripheral blood. Receptors originate from a woman between 40 and 50 years old who had recovered from COVID-19. Both conserved end residues are part of each CDR3. D genes are given only for firm matches. Some rows have no size entry. The others give once, few or many, or a class for an expanded clone.

CDR3aa: CASSFREDNRNTEAFF; CDR3nt: TGTGCCAGCAGCTTTAGGGAGGACAACCGGAACACTGAAGCTTTCTTT; j_gene: TRBJ1-1; abundance: NA; d_gene: NA; v_gene: TRBV5-6
CDR3aa: CASAAAGSMWNEQFF; CDR3nt: TGTGCCAGCGCGGCAGCGGGATCCATGTGGAATGAGCAGTTCTTC; j_gene: TRBJ2-1; abundance: NA; d_gene: TRBD2; v_gene: TRBV14
CDR3aa: CASSQEPQGLYGYTF; CDR3nt: TGCGCCAGCAGCCAAGAGCCACAGGGGTTGTATGGCTACACCTTC; j_gene: TRBJ1-2; abundance: NA; d_gene: TRBD1; v_gene: TRBV4-3
CDR3aa: CASSLPGETQYF; CDR3nt: TGTGCCAGCAGTTTACCAGGAGAGACCCAGTACTTC; j_gene: TRBJ2-5; abundance: NA; d_gene: NA; v_gene: TRBV6-2/TRBV6-3
CDR3aa: CASSLVYRDRLEQYF; CDR3nt: TGCGCCAGCAGCTTAGTTTACCGGGACAGGCTCGAGCAGTACTTC; j_gene: TRBJ2-7; abundance: NA; d_gene: TRBD1; v_gene: TRBV5-1
CDR3aa: CASSLSLLGTYNEQFF; CDR3nt: TGTGCCAGCAGCTTATCCCTTCTCGGGACCTACAATGAGCAGTTCTTC; j_gene: TRBJ2-1; abundance: NA; d_gene: NA; v_gene: TRBV7-9
CDR3aa: CASSPPGQGGLFF; CDR3nt: TGTGCCAGCTCACCCCCTGGACAGGGCGGACTGTTTTTT; j_gene: TRBJ1-4; abundance: NA; d_gene: TRBD1; v_gene: TRBV18
CDR3aa: CASSLRTSGAYNEQFF; CDR3nt: TGTGCCAGCAGCCTCAGGACTAGCGGGGCCTACAATGAGCAGTTCTTC; j_gene: TRBJ2-1; abundance: NA; d_gene: TRBD2; v_gene: TRBV7-6
CDR3aa: CASSETAGEWTDTQYF; CDR3nt: TGTGCCAGCAGTGAAACAGCGGGAGAATGGACAGATACGCAGTATTTT; j_gene: TRBJ2-3; abundance: NA; d_gene: TRBD2; v_gene: TRBV6-1
CDR3aa: CASSQGIGGTHYGYTF; CDR3nt: TGTGCCAGCAGCCAAGGTATAGGAGGGACCCACTATGGCTACACCTTC; j_gene: TRBJ1-2; abundance: NA; d_gene: NA; v_gene: TRBV3-1/TRBV3-2
CDR3aa: CASRQGGNQPQHF; CDR3nt: TGTGCCAGCAGACAGGGCGGCAATCAGCCCCAGCATTTT; j_gene: TRBJ1-5; abundance: NA; d_gene: NA; v_gene: TRBV27
CDR3aa: CASSLVGGGPETQYF; CDR3nt: TGTGCCAGCAGCTTAGTGGGGGGGGGTCCAGAGACCCAGTACTTC; j_gene: TRBJ2-5; abundance: once; d_gene: TRBD2; v_gene: TRBV7-2
CDR3aa: CASSQGSSSGNTIYF; CDR3nt: TGTGCCAGCAGCCAGGGCAGTAGCTCTGGAAACACCATATATTTT; j_gene: TRBJ1-3; abundance: NA; d_gene: NA; v_gene: TRBV3-1/TRBV3-2
CDR3aa: CASSPIPQGLNSPLHF; CDR3nt: TGTGCCAGCAGCCCGATCCCACAGGGCCTGAATTCACCCCTCCACTTT; j_gene: TRBJ1-6; abundance: NA; d_gene: NA; v_gene: TRBV27
CDR3aa: CASSFLLPTGGNTIYF; CDR3nt: TGTGCCAGCAGCTTCCTTCTTCCGACGGGTGGAAACACCATATATTTT; j_gene: TRBJ1-3; abundance: once; d_gene: NA; v_gene: TRBV11-2
CDR3aa: CASSPWTAQNYGYTF; CDR3nt: TGTGCCAGCAGTCCATGGACAGCCCAAAACTATGGCTACACCTTC; j_gene: TRBJ1-2; abundance: NA; d_gene: NA; v_gene: TRBV6-5
CDR3aa: CAISGGQAYEQYF; CDR3nt: TGTGCCATCAGTGGTGGACAGGCCTACGAGCAGTACTTC; j_gene: TRBJ2-7; abundance: NA; d_gene: TRBD1; v_gene: TRBV10-3
CDR3aa: CASSFWDRASPLHF; CDR3nt: TGTGCCAGCAGCTTTTGGGACAGGGCCTCACCCCTCCACTTT; j_gene: TRBJ1-6; abundance: NA; d_gene: TRBD1; v_gene: TRBV5-6
CDR3aa: CASSFGTEATIYGYTF; CDR3nt: TGTGCCAGCAGTTTCGGGACAGAGGCAACTATATATGGCTACACCTTC; j_gene: TRBJ1-2; abundance: NA; d_gene: TRBD1; v_gene: TRBV28
CDR3aa: CASTSTVNTEAFF; CDR3nt: TGTGCCAGCACGTCGACAGTGAACACTGAAGCTTTCTTT; j_gene: TRBJ1-1; abundance: NA; d_gene: NA; v_gene: TRBV6-5
CDR3aa: CASSQGPLAGGTTGELFF; CDR3nt: TGCGCCAGCAGCCAGGGGCCACTAGCGGGGGGGACCACCGGGGAGCTGTTTTTT; j_gene: TRBJ2-2; abundance: NA; d_gene: TRBD2; v_gene: TRBV4-1
CDR3aa: CASGPGGYEQYF; CDR3nt: TGTGCTAGTGGCCCCGGGGGGTACGAGCAGTACTTC; j_gene: TRBJ2-7; abundance: NA; d_gene: TRBD2; v_gene: TRBV12-5
CDR3aa: CASNDPFTSRGEQFF; CDR3nt: TGTGCCAGCAATGATCCGTTCACCTCTCGAGGTGAGCAGTTCTTC; j_gene: TRBJ2-1; abundance: NA; d_gene: NA; v_gene: TRBV2
CDR3aa: CASSLFEGGNEKLFF; CDR3nt: TGTGCCAGCAGTTTATTCGAGGGTGGTAATGAAAAACTGTTTTTT; j_gene: TRBJ1-4; abundance: NA; d_gene: NA; v_gene: TRBV27
CDR3aa: CASSVGTAYQPQHF; CDR3nt: TGTGCCAGCAGCGTGGGGACAGCATATCAGCCCCAGCATTTT; j_gene: TRBJ1-5; abundance: NA; d_gene: TRBD1; v_gene: TRBV6-2/TRBV6-3
CDR3aa: CASSLSGQLLPDTQYF; CDR3nt: TGTGCCAGCAGCTTATCGGGACAGCTCCTTCCAGATACGCAGTATTTT; j_gene: TRBJ2-3; abundance: NA; d_gene: TRBD1; v_gene: TRBV7-6
CDR3aa: CASGLNNGYTF; CDR3nt: TGTGCTAGTGGTTTGAATAATGGCTACACCTTC; j_gene: TRBJ1-2; abundance: NA; d_gene: NA; v_gene: TRBV12-5
CDR3aa: CSARPGQAMYF; CDR3nt: TGCAGTGCTAGACCGGGACAGGCTATGTACTTC; j_gene: TRBJ2-5; abundance: NA; d_gene: TRBD1; v_gene: TRBV20-1
CDR3aa: CASSDRQGTNTLANYGYTF; CDR3nt: TGTGCCAGCAGTGACCGACAGGGGACCAATACCCTCGCTAACTATGGCTACACCTTC; j_gene: TRBJ1-2; abundance: NA; d_gene: TRBD1; v_gene: TRBV6-1
CDR3aa: CASNPLAGAQETQYF; CDR3nt: TGTGCCAGCAACCCCCTAGCGGGAGCTCAGGAGACCCAGTACTTC; j_gene: TRBJ2-5; abundance: NA; d_gene: TRBD2; v_gene: TRBV2
CDR3aa: CASSPRQASSYEQYF; CDR3nt: TGTGCCAGCTCACCGAGACAGGCGAGCTCCTACGAGCAGTACTTC; j_gene: TRBJ2-7; abundance: NA; d_gene: NA; v_gene: TRBV18
CDR3aa: CASWGTGDYQNGYTF; CDR3nt: TGTGCCAGCTGGGGGACAGGGGATTATCAGAATGGCTACACCTTC; j_gene: TRBJ1-2; abundance: NA; d_gene: TRBD1; v_gene: TRBV2
CDR3aa: CASSRGQLNEQFF; CDR3nt: TGTGCCAGCAGCCGAGGACAGCTCAATGAGCAGTTCTTC; j_gene: TRBJ2-1; abundance: NA; d_gene: NA; v_gene: TRBV7-3
CDR3aa: CASSRGEFGTGELFF; CDR3nt: TGTGCCAGCAGTCGCGGGGAGTTCGGCACCGGGGAGCTGTTTTTT; j_gene: TRBJ2-2; abundance: NA; d_gene: NA; v_gene: TRBV7-3
CDR3aa: CAWSEGVPDTQYF; CDR3nt: TGTGCCTGGAGCGAAGGGGTCCCAGATACGCAGTATTTT; j_gene: TRBJ2-3; abundance: NA; d_gene: NA; v_gene: TRBV30
CDR3aa: CASSIGGPETQYF; CDR3nt: TGTGCCAGTAGTATTGGCGGTCCAGAGACCCAGTACTTC; j_gene: TRBJ2-5; abundance: NA; d_gene: NA; v_gene: TRBV19
CDR3aa: CASTVSRGILSSLHF; CDR3nt: TGTGCCAGCACCGTATCTCGGGGGATCTTGTCTTCCCTCCACTTT; j_gene: TRBJ1-6; abundance: NA; d_gene: NA; v_gene: TRBV28
CDR3aa: CSVEPPDNEQFF; CDR3nt: TGCAGCGTTGAACCCCCCGACAATGAGCAGTTCTTC; j_gene: TRBJ2-1; abundance: NA; d_gene: NA; v_gene: TRBV29-1
CDR3aa: CASSVGTGSSYNEQFF; CDR3nt: TGTGCCAGCAGTGTTGGGACAGGGAGCTCCTACAATGAGCAGTTCTTC; j_gene: TRBJ2-1; abundance: NA; d_gene: TRBD1; v_gene: TRBV2
CDR3aa: CASSLTGTGYEQYF; CDR3nt: TGTGCCAGCAGTTTGACAGGGACAGGCTACGAGCAGTACTTC; j_gene: TRBJ2-7; abundance: NA; d_gene: TRBD1; v_gene: TRBV6-5